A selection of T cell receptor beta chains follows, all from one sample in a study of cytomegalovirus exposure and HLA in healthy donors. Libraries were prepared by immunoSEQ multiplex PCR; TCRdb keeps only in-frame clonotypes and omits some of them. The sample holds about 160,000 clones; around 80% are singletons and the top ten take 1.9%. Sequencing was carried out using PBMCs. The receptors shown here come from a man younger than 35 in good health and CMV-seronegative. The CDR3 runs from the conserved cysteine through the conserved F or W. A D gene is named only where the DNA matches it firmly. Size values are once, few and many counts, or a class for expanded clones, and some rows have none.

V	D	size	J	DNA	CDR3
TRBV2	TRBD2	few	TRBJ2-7	TGTGCCAGCACTCTGACCCGACTAGCCGTTCAAACCTACGAGCAGTACTTC	CASTLTRLAVQTYEQYF
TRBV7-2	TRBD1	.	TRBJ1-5	TGTGCCAGCAGCTTCCCAGGGGGTGGTAATCAGCCCCAGCATTTT	CASSFPGGGNQPQHF
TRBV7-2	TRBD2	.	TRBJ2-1	TGTGCCAGCACCCGGCCGACTAGCGGATACAATGAGCAGTTCTTC	CASTRPTSGYNEQFF
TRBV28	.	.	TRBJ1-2	TGTGCCAGCAGTAGTTCACCGACTCCGGCCGGCTACACCTTC	CASSSSPTPAGYTF
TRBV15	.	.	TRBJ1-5	TGTGCCACTCGCAGGGTTAATCAGCCCCAGCATTTT	CATRRVNQPQHF
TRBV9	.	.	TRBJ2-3	TGTGCCAGCAGCGTAGGGTTAGTAGATACGCAGTATTTT	CASSVGLVDTQYF
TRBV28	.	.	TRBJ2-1	TGTGCCAGCGGTTCACCCGCTAGGCTGGGAGGATTCAATGAGCAGTTCTTC	CASGSPARLGGFNEQFF
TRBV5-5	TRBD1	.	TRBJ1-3	TGTGCCAGCAGTTCGGACAGGGCTCACACCATATATTTT	CASSSDRAHTIYF
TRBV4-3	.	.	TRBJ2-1	TGCGCCAGCAGCCAAGAAAGGCAGGGCTACAATGAGCAGTTCTTC	CASSQERQGYNEQFF
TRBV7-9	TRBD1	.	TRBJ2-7	TGTGCCAGCAGGGATGGGACAGACTACGAGCAGTACTTC	CASRDGTDYEQYF
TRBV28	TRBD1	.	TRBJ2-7	TGTGCCACGGACTATGGGACAGGGGAAGAGTGGTACTTC	CATDYGTGEEWYF
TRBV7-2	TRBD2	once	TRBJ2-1	TGTGCCAGCAGCTTAGAAAGTGCGGGGGGCCACAATGAGCAGTTCTTC	CASSLESAGGHNEQFF
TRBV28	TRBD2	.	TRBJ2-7	TGTGCCAGCAGTTTAGGGGCGGGACTATACGAGCAGTACTTC	CASSLGAGLYEQYF
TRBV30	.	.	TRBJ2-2	TGTGCCTGGGGTGGAGTCACCGGGGAGCTGTTTTTT	CAWGGVTGELFF
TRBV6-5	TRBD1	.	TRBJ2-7	TGTGCCAGCAGGAACAGGGGGCATATGATGGAGCAGTACTTC	CASRNRGHMMEQYF
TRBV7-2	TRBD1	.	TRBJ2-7	TGTGCCAGCACCCAAGGCGCAGGGGGTTTCGACGAGCAGTACTTC	CASTQGAGGFDEQYF
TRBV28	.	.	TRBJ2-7	TGTGCCAGCAGCCGATGGGCAGGGTCATACTCCTACGAGCAGTACTTC	CASSRWAGSYSYEQYF
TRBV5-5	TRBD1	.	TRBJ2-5	TGTGCCAGCAGCTTGAGAACAGGGGGCAAAGAGACCCAGTACTTC	CASSLRTGGKETQYF
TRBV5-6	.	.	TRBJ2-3	TGTGCCAGCAGCTGGGACACCTTCAGGGCGCAGTATTTT	CASSWDTFRAQYF
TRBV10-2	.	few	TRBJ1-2	TGCGCCACCCTAAGACAGGAGGAAGACTATGGCTACACCTTC	CATLRQEEDYGYTF
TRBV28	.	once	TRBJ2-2	TGTGCCAGCAGTTTATCCCGGTTAGTTGGTCTAAACACCGGGGAGCTGCTTTTT	CASSLSRLVGLNTGELLF
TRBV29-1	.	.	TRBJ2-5	TGCAGCGTTGAAATCCCGGTCGGGATCAGCCCCCAAGAGACCCAGTACTTC	CSVEIPVGISPQETQYF
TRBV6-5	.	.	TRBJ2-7	TGTGCCAGCAAACGATCGCGCGCGGGACCCGAGCAGTACTTC	CASKRSRAGPEQYF
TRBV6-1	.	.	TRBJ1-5	TGTGCCAGCAGTGAGGGCAGGATAGGGCCCCAGCATTTT	CASSEGRIGPQHF
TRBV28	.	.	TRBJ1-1	TGTGCCACTCTTAGGGGGATCGGGAACACTGAAGCTTTCTTT	CATLRGIGNTEAFF
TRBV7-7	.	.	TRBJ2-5	TGTGCCATCAGCTTAGGTCCGGGGGTAGGGCAAGAGACCCAGTACTTC	CAISLGPGVGQETQYF
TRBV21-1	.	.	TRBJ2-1	TGTGCCAGCAGCACAGACAGGGTGGATGAGCAGTTCTTC	CASSTDRVDEQFF
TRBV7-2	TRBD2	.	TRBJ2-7	TGTGCCAGCAGCTTATCAGCGGGAAAGAGCTACGAGCAGTACTTC	CASSLSAGKSYEQYF
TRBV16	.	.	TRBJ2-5	TGTGCCAGCAGCCAATCGCGGGAGACCCAGTACTTC	CASSQSRETQYF
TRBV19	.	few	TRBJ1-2	TGTGCCAGTAGTATGGAACGGAGCTATGGCTACACCTTC	CASSMERSYGYTF
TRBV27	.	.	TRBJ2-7	TGTGCCAGCAGTTTAGGGGACTCCTCCTACGAGCAGTACTTC	CASSLGDSSYEQYF
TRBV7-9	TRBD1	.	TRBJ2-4	TGTGCCAGCAGCTTAGTTAACAGGGGGCTAGCCAAAAACATTCAGTACTTC	CASSLVNRGLAKNIQYF
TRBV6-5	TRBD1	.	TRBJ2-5	TGTGCCAGCACCCACGGACAGGACCAAGAGACCCAGTACTTC	CASTHGQDQETQYF